This T cell receptor (beta chain) was observed in a study of regulatory T cells in long-lasting Graves disease. For the study at large: Recently diagnosed Graves' patients had received antithyroid drugs for under 3 months. Whole-study findings and limits: Investigators studied peripheral blood only, not thyroid tissue.

CDR1 is SGHAT and CDR2 is FQNNGV in the germline V gene. This CDR3 has 15 amino acids. Trimming left V 5 bases short and J 6 bases short, with 14 bases between. Time point reported: newly diagnosed GD, antithyroid drugs for less than 3 months. The TCR library was prepared using RNA isolated from PBMCs. The table lists this clonotype with a few counts. Its specificity is not known. CDR3-region Arm-PCR and iRepertoire HTBI primers produced the TCR beta libraries. In TCRdb, the multiplex PCR reads were re-called with MiXCR into one record per CDR3 protein. This sample yields 350,000 to 450,000 distinct CDR3 sequences, of which approximately 16% are seen a single time; about 7.8% belongs to the top ten. These data also formed part of another study, on T cells in Graves' hyperthyroidism and ophthalmopathy. That source adds: Graves' hyperthyroidism was deemed stable given no ophthalmopathy progression within 18 months.

The origin of this receptor is a woman between 40 and 50 years old with Graves disease. The chain links TRBV11-2 to TRBJ1-6; D is possibly TRBD1 (5 bases). The sample consisted of peripheral blood mononuclear cells (PBMCs), taken at new diagnosis, from a patient treated with antithyroid drugs. The CDR3 region is CASSLTTEINSPLHF. For the CDR3, the DNA is TGTGCCAGCAGCCTAACGACAGAAATTAATTCACCCCTCCACTTT.